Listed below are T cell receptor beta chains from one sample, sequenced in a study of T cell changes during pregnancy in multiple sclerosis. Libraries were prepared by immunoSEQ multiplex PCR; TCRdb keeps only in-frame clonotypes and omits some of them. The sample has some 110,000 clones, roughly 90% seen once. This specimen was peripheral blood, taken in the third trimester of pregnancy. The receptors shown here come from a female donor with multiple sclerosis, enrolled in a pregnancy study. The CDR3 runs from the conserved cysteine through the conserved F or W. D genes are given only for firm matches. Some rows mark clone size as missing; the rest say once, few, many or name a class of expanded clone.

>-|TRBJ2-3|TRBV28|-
TGTGCCAGCAGTCGCGACTCGACCCTCCCGGCAGATACGCAGTATTTT
CASSRDSTLPADTQYF
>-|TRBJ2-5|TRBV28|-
TGTGCCAGCGGACTACCGGAAGAGACCCAGTACTTC
CASGLPEETQYF
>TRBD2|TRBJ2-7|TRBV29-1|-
TGCAGCGTGGGACTAGCGGGGCCCCGCGAGCAGTACTTC
CSVGLAGPREQYF
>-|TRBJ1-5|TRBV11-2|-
TGTGCCAGCAGCCGAGCGGTGTATCAGCCCCAGCATTTT
CASSRAVYQPQHF
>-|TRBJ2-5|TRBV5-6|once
TGTGCCAGCAGCTTAGCTTTGTCGCTGGGGGCTTGGGAGACCCAGTACTTC
CASSLALSLGAWETQYF
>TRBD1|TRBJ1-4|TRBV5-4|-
TGTGCCAGCAGCTTGCAGCTAGGGGGCATCACTAATGAAAAACTGTTTTTT
CASSLQLGGITNEKLFF
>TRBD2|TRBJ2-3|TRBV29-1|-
TGCAGCGTTGAGGGGGGGGATACGCAGTATTTT
CSVEGGDTQYF
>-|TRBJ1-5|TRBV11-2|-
TGTGCCAGCAGCGCCATCGGGGGGAATCAGCCCCAGCATTTT
CASSAIGGNQPQHF
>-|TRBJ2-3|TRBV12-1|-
TGTGCCAGCAGCTTACTAGGAGCGGGGGGGGATACGCAGTATTTT
CASSLLGAGGDTQYF
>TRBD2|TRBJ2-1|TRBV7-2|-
TGTGCCAGCAGCTTAGTGCCCCTAGCGGGGGGCCGTCCTGAGCAGTTCTTC
CASSLVPLAGGRPEQFF
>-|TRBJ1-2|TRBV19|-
TGTGCCAGGCAGGGGTTAAACTATGGCTACACCTTC
CARQGLNYGYTF